The T cell receptor beta chain described here comes from a study of blood T cell repertoires in COVID-19 (dated by TCRdb to about 2020). Regarding the complete study: Samples from collaborators originated in the United States, Italy and Spain and spanned both the acute and convalescent phases of COVID-19. The prospective study material was composed of cDNA or gDNA derived from T cells, B-cell-depleted T cells, or PBMCs. Deeply sampled blood TCRbeta repertoires from subjects exposed to, actively infected with, or recovered from COVID-19 were included in the dataset. A freely available public database, intended as a resource for researchers studying the immune response to SARS-CoV-2, is where the repertoires were released. Samples came from the ongoing ImmuneRACE study (first 160 participants) plus 1,254 subjects from 6 global collaborators. Nearly every sample came with metadata listing a de-identified subject ID, COVID-19 status, age in years and sex. Where HLA class I and class II types were available, the types were taken from metadata supplied by the sample provider, not from assay-based typing. Results and caveats for the whole study, not just this receptor: Clinical and demographic metadata were provided uncurated, with the amount varying by source and participant.

With respect to this clone: The clone's antigen remains unknown. The input lacks base qualities; no much larger clone sits a single base away.

Each collaborating institution followed its own protocols to collect whole blood in K2EDTA tubes. For TCRbeta analysis, collaborators shipped samples as frozen whole blood, isolated PBMCs, or DNA extracted from either of those sample types. TCRbeta CDR3 regions were amplified from genomic DNA using the immunoSEQ Assay, a bias-controlled multiplex PCR. In the original analysis: The number of nucleated cells in each sample was estimated from the amplification of reference gene primers within the assay. Sequence reads were collapsed and filtered to measure the absolute abundance of every unique TCRbeta CDR3 rearrangement. For each sample, productive Simpson clonality was calculated by taking the square root of Simpson's diversity index across productive rearrangements. The clones in this table, taken by TCRdb from immuneACCESS, are in-frame only. Not every clone is retained; where verified, under half of the shortfall comes from an unresolved V gene, and the cause of the rest is unknown. V and J calls and clone size are copied from that table; D and trimming were computed from the DNA. The sample has under 200,000 clones on record, around nine tenths of them singletons. The ten largest make up roughly 3.9% of the sample.

As encoded in the germline V gene (reference sequence), CDR1 is GTSNPN while CDR2 is SVGIG. V and J lose 0 bases and 2 bases, and a span of 11 bases separates them. Including cysteine and phenylalanine, the CDR3 has 15 amino acids. The sequence is cut down to CDR3 DNA, 45 bases in frame from base 1. The sequencing input was peripheral blood. The sequence joins TRBV30 to TRBJ2-1; the best D guess is TRBD2, with 6 bases matching. This sequence originates from a man in his late teens or twenties with active or convalescent COVID-19. The CDR3 here reads CAWSVQAGPYNEQFF. The nucleotide sequence reads as follows: TGTGCCTGGAGTGTACAGGCGGGACCCTACAATGAGCAGTTCTTC.